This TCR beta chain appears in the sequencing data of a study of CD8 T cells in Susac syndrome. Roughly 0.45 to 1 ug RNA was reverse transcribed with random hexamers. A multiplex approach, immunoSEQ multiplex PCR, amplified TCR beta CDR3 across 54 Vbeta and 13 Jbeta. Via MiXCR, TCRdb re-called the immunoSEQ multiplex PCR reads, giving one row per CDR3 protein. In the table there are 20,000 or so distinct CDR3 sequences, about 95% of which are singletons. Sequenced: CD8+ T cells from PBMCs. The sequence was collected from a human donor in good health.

This chain's CDR3 is CASSPSAGDVDQPQHF. CDR3 DNA sequence: TGTGCCAGCAGCCCCAGCGCGGGGGACGTGGATCAGCCCCAGCATTTT. This sequence joins TRBV27 and TRBJ1-5, with D possibly matching TRBD1 (5 bases). V was trimmed by 6 bases and J by 5 bases, leaving 20 bases between them. Per germline, CDR1 MNHEY and CDR2 SMNVEV (reference sequence). The CDR3 length is 16 residues.